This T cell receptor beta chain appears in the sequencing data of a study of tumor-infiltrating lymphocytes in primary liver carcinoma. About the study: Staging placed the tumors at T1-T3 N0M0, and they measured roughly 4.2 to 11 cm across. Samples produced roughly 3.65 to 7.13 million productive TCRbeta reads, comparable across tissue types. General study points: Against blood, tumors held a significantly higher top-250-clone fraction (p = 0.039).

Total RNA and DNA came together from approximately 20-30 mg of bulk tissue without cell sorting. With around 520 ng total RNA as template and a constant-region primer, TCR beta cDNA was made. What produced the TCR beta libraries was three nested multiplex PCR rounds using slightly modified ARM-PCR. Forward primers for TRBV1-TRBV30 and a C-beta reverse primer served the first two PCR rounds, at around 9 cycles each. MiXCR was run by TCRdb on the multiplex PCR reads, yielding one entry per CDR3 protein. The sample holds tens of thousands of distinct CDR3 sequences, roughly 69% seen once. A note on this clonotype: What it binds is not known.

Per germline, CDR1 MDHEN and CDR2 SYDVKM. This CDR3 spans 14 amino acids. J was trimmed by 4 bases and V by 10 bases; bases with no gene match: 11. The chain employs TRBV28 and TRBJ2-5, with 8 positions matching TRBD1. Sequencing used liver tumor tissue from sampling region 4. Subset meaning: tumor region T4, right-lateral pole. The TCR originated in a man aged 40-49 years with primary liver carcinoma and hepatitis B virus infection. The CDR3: CAITPDRVIETQYF. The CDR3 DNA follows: TGTGCCATCACGCCGGACAGGGTGATAGAGACCCAGTACTTC.